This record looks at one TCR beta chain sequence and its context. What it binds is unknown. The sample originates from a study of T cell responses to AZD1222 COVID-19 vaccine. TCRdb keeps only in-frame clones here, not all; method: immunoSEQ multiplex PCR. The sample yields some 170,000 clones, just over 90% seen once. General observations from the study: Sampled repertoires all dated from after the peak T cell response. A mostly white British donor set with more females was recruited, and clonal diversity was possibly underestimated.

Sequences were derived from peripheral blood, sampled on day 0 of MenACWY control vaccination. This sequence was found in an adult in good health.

CDR3 DNA sequence: TGTGCCAGCAGCACCTCAGGTAGACTGGCGAGTGAAAAACTGTTTTTT. This encodes CASSTSGRLASEKLFF. This chain uses TRBV7-2 with TRBJ1-4; D is unclear. V was shortened by 5 bases and J by 7 bases, with 20 bases between the two germline ends. CDR1 is SGHTA and CDR2 is FQGNSA in the germline V gene. The CDR3 sequence is 16 residues long.